Shown below are 8 T cell receptor beta chains from a single sample sequenced in a study of T cell responses to AZD1222 COVID-19 vaccine. The table came from immunoSEQ multiplex PCR; TCRdb's copy has only in-frame clones and leaves some out. The sample holds around 200,000 clones, under 95% seen once. The sample consisted of peripheral blood, taken 28 days after the second AZD1222 dose. The receptors were sampled from an adult who received the AZD1222 COVID-19 vaccine.

The rearrangement uses TRBV12-2 and TRBJ2-5; no DNA check was done on the table's D call, TRBD2. TRBV12-2 counts as a pseudogene. The CDR3 has 17 amino acids. Here the CDR3 reads CASRLSATLAWRETQYF. The CDR3 DNA follows: TGTGCAAGTCGCTTATCGGCGACCCTAGCATGGCGAGAGACCCAGTACTTC.

The chain recombines TRBV5-1 with TRBJ1-4, with D perhaps TRBD1 (5 bases). The CDR3 is 13 amino acids. Germline CDR1 is SGHRS and CDR2 is YFSETQ. V shed 7 bases and J shed 2 bases, with 9 bases lying between them. In DNA form, the CDR3 reads TGCGCCAGCGCTGGGGGGACTAATGAAAAACTGTTTTTT. This codes for CASAGGTNEKLFF.

The V and J genes are TRBV5-1 and TRBJ2-3; D remains unclear. The germline V gene encodes CDR1 SGHRS and CDR2 YFSETQ. This CDR3 has 13 residues. Trimming removed 3 bases from V and 1 base from J, with 6 bases in between. CDR3 protein: CASSSPGTDTQYF. CDR3 in DNA: TGCGCCAGCAGCTCCCCTGGCACAGATACGCAGTATTTT.

This chain links TRBV28 with TRBJ1-1; D is ambiguous. V dropped 6 bases and J dropped 5 bases, with 7 bases sitting between them. From germline, CDR1 is MDHEN and CDR2 SYDVKM. The CDR3 is 11 amino acids. CDR3 protein: CASRIHTEAFF. Here the CDR3 DNA reads TGTGCCAGCAGGATTCATACTGAAGCTTTCTTT. Supplemented by reference TRBV28 and TRBJ1-1, the full variable domain reads DVKVTQSSRYLVKRTGEKVFLECVQDMDHENMFWYRQDPGLGLRLIYFSYDVKMKEKGDIPEGYSVSREKKERFSLILESASTNQTSMYLCASRIHTEAFFGQGTRLTVV.

The chain carries TRBV4-1 and TRBJ2-3, with 12 bases that match TRBD2. V lost 0 bases and J lost 0; bases outside the gene matches: 7. This CDR3 has 19 residues. Germline-derived CDR1 and CDR2 are MGHRA and YSYEKL. CDR3 DNA: TGCGCCAGCAGCCAAGACTCTAGCGGGGGGGCTTCTAGCACAGATACGCAGTATTTT. Translation: CASSQDSSGGASSTDTQYF.

The V gene is TRBV6-5, the J gene TRBJ1-1; possible D gene TRBD1, 5 bases. The CDR3 is 15 amino acids. Trimming pared 0 bases from V and 3 bases from J, leaving 11 bases between. Germline lookup yields CDR1 MNHEY and CDR2 SVGAGI. Here the CDR3 reads CASSYSAGMYTEAFF. Written as DNA, the CDR3 is TGTGCCAGCAGTTACTCGGCAGGGATGTACACTGAAGCTTTCTTT.

The chain employs TRBV27 and TRBJ2-1, with TRBD1 matching over 9 bases. This CDR3 region has 16 residues. V was pared by 5 bases and J by 2 bases, with 7 bases of the junction left unmatched. In germline, CDR1 is MNHEY, CDR2 SMNVEV (reference sequence). The CDR3 DNA sequence: TGTGCCAGCAGTACCGACCGGGACAGGGCCTACAATGAGCAGTTCTTC. Translation: CASSTDRDRAYNEQFF.

The chain is built from TRBV19 and TRBJ1-6, with 7 bases identical to TRBD1. CDR3 size: 14 residues. CDR1 and CDR2 (germline): LNHDA, SQIVND (reference sequence). The V segment lost 7 bases and the J segment 6 bases; nucleotides outside the gene matches: 6. The CDR3 reads CASKPDRPNSPLHF. The CDR3 DNA is TGTGCCAGTAAGCCGGACAGGCCTAATTCACCCCTCCACTTT.